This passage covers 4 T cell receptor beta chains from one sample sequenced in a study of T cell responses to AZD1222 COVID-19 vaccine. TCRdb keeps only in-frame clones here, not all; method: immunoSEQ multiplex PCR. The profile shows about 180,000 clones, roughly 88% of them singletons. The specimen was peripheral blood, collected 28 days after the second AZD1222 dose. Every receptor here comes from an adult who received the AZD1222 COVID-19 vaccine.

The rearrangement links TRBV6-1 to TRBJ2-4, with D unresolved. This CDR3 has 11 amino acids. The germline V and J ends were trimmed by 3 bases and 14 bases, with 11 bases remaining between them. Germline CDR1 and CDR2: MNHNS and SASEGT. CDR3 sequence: CASSDRRREYF. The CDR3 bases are TGTGCCAGCAGTGATCGCCGAAGGGAGTACTTC.

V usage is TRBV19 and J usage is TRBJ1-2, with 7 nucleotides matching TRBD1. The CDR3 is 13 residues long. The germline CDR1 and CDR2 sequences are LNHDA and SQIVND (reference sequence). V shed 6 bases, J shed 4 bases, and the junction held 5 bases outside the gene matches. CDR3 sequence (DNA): TGTGCCAGTAGATGGGACAGTTCCTATGGCTACACCTTC. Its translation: CASRWDSSYGYTF. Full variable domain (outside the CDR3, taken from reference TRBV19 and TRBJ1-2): DGGITQSPKYLFRKEGQNVTLSCEQNLNHDAMYWYRQDPGQGLRLIYYSQIVNDFQKGDIAEGYSVSREKKESFPLTVTSAQKNPTAFYLCASRWDSSYGYTFGSGTRLTVV.

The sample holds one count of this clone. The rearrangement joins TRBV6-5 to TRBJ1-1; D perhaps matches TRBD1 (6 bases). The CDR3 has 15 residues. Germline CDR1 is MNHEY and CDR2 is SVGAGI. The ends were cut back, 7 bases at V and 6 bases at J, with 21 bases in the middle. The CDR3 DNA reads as TGTGCCAGCAAAGGAAGTGGGGGGCCGTTCGCTGAAGCTTTCTTT. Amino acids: CASKGSGGPFAEAFF.

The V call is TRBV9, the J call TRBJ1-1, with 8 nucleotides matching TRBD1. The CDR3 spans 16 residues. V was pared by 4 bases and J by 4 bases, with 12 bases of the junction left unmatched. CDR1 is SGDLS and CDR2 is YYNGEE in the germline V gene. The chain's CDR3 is CASSPQTGVLGTEAFF. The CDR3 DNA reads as TGTGCCAGCAGCCCACAGACAGGGGTTTTAGGCACTGAAGCTTTCTTT. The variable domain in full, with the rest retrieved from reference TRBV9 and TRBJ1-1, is DSGVTQTPKHLITATGQRVTLRCSPRSGDLSVYWYQQSLDQGLQFLIQYYNGEERAKGNILERFSAQQFPDLHSELNLSSLELGDSALYFCASSPQTGVLGTEAFFGQGTRLTVV.